These 9 T cell receptor beta chains came from one sample sequenced in a study of T-cell reconstitution after alpha-beta-depleted transplantation in children. As it was prepared, the TCRbeta library received unique molecular identifiers. TCRdb reprocessed the PCR reads via MiXCR and lists one record per CDR3 protein. This table has fewer than 700,000 distinct CDR3 sequences, under 15% appearing once. The input for sequencing was PBMCs, mostly from graft donor cells, taken 360 days after TCRalphabeta/CD19-depleted stem cell transplant. These receptors all stem from a male patient younger than 18 who had a stem cell transplant for acute myeloid leukemia, so the T cells may come from the graft donor.

The J gene is TRBJ1-5, the V gene TRBV12-3 or TRBV12-4; no definite D call. Trimming took off 1 base at V and 2 bases at J, with 12 bases between the two ends. The CDR3 is 16 residues long. The CDR3: CASSLVAGNGNQPQHF. The DNA for the CDR3 is TGTGCCAGCAGTTTAGTGGCGGGAAACGGCAATCAGCCCCAGCATTTT.

The V call is TRBV11-2, the J call TRBJ2-5; TRBD2 agrees at 10 bases. This CDR3 spans 15 amino acids. Trimming at V came to 1 base and at J to 12 bases, leaving 11 bases not matched to a gene. Germline CDR1 is SGHAT and CDR2 is FQNNGV. The CDR3 DNA is TGTGCCAGCAGCTTAGGGGCGGGGACTAGCGCTGGGGAGTACTTC. This translates into CASSLGAGTSAGEYF.

In this sample, this clonotype turned up a few times. V and J are TRBV3-1 and TRBJ2-4, with 12 bases matching TRBD2. The CDR3 runs to 23 residues. After removal of 1 base from V and 2 bases from J, the junction contained 21 bases not matched to a gene. Germline CDR1 LGHDT, CDR2 YNNKEL (reference sequence). Here the CDR3 reads CASSQGQLAGGRTAGYSKNIQYF. The CDR3 DNA sequence: TGTGCCAGCAGCCAAGGCCAACTAGCGGGAGGTCGGACCGCGGGATACTCCAAAAACATTCAGTACTTC.

This clonotype was observed a few times. The V call is TRBV5-1, the J call TRBJ2-1, with TRBD2 matching over 9 bases. Per germline, CDR1 SGHRS and CDR2 YFSETQ. The CDR3 spans 15 residues. The V segment lost 2 bases and the J segment 4 bases; nucleotides outside the gene matches: 4. This CDR3 is CASSFGLANYNEQFF. The CDR3 coding sequence is TGCGCCAGCAGCTTCGGACTAGCGAATTACAATGAGCAGTTCTTC.

This clonotype was counted ten times or more. One junction end disagrees with the germline gene, perhaps due to a read error. The gene calls are TRBV28 and TRBJ2-1, with TRBD2 as a possible D gene (5 bases). Germline-derived CDR1 and CDR2 are MDHEN and SYDVKM. There are 14 residues in the CDR3. The DNA of the CDR3 is TGCGCCAGCAGCTTGGGGAGCTCCTACAATGAGCAGTTCTTC. Protein: CASSLGSSYNEQFF.

This clonotype was counted only a few times. V is TRBV6-5 and J is TRBJ2-2; the match to TRBD2 covers 10 bases. This CDR3 contains 17 residues. V lost 0 bases and J lost 6; bases outside the gene matches: 7. Germline V lookup: CDR1 MNHEY, CDR2 SVGAGI. The CDR3 DNA reads TGTGCCAGCAGTTACTCACCGCTAGCGGGAGTTGCCGGGGAGCTGTTTTTT. This sequence encodes CASSYSPLAGVAGELFF.

This clonotype occurred many times. The V call is TRBV14, the J call TRBJ2-3; D gene ambiguous. The ends were cut back, 1 base at V and 2 bases at J, with 13 bases in the middle. Per germline, CDR1 SGHDN and CDR2 FVKESK. This CDR3 is 16 amino acids long. The chain's CDR3 is CASSQVNKLLTDTQYF. CDR3 in DNA: TGTGCCAGCAGCCAAGTTAATAAACTCCTCACAGATACGCAGTATTTT.

This chain joins TRBV20-1 and TRBJ2-3; 9 bases are shared with TRBD2. The CDR3 covers 17 residues. CDR1 is DFQATT, CDR2 SNEGSKA, per germline (reference sequence). V lost 2 bases to trimming and J lost 2 bases; unmatched junction nucleotides: 11. The CDR3, as DNA: TGCAGTGCTAGACTAGCGGGACTCGAACTTGTCACAGATACGCAGTATTTT. Protein: CSARLAGLELVTDTQYF.

This clonotype occurred many times. This chain joins TRBV12-5 and TRBJ2-7; TRBD2 agrees at 9 bases. The germline V gene encodes CDR1 LGHNT and CDR2 FRNRAP. V lost 6 bases, J lost 1 base, and 7 bases stayed unmatched. CDR3 length: 15 amino acids. The CDR3 is CASGQGLATSYEQYF. CDR3 DNA sequence: TGTGCTAGTGGCCAGGGACTAGCAACATCCTACGAGCAGTACTTC. The full variable domain, its missing parts supplied by reference TRBV12-5 and TRBJ2-7, is DARVTQTPRHKVTEMGQEVTMRCQPILGHNTVFWYRQTMMQGLELLAYFRNRAPLDDSGMPKDRFSAEMPDATLATLKIQPSEPRDSAVYFCASGQGLATSYEQYFGPGTRLTVT.